The present entry profiles one T cell receptor beta chain with its context. The antigen is undetermined. This record belongs to a study of cytomegalovirus exposure and HLA in healthy donors. General study points: A classifier reportedly called cytomegalovirus status with high sensitivity and specificity. Prior analysis indicated that the majority of TCR beta V segments exhibited productivity approximately 87% or approximately 30% of the time.

Trimming at V came to 6 bases and at J to 2 bases, leaving 5 bases not matched to a gene. The CDR3 is 14 residues long. The V gene's germline CDR1 is MNHNS and CDR2 SASEGT. With 60 Vbeta and 13 Jbeta primers, the PCR was carried out. Generated by immunoSEQ multiplex PCR, the TCRdb table keeps only in-frame clones and is missing some. The sample yields some 87,000 clones, more than 60% seen once. The V gene is TRBV6-1, the J gene TRBJ2-3, with TRBD1 matching over 7 bases. Input material: PBMCs. This receptor was identified in a man younger than 30 in good health and CMV-seropositive. CDR3 amino acids: CASSWDRITDTQYF. CDR3 DNA: TGTGCCAGCAGCTGGGACAGAATCACAGATACGCAGTATTTT.